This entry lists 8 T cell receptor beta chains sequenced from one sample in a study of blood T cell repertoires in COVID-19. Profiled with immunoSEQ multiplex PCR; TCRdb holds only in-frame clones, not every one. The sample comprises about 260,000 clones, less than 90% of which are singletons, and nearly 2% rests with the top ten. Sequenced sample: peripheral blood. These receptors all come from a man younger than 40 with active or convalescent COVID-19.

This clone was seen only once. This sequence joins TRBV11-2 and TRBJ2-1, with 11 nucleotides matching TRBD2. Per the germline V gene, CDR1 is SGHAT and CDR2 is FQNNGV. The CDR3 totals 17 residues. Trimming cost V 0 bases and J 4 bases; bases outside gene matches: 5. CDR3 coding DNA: TGTGCCAGCAGCTTAGATCTGGCTAGCGGGGGGTACAATGAGCAGTTCTTC. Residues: CASSLDLASGGYNEQFF.

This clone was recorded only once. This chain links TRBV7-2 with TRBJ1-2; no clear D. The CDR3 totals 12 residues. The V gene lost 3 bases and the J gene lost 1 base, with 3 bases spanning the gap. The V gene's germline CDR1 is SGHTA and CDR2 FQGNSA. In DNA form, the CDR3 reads TGTGCCAGCAGCTTCGGTAACTATGGCTACACCTTC. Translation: CASSFGNYGYTF.

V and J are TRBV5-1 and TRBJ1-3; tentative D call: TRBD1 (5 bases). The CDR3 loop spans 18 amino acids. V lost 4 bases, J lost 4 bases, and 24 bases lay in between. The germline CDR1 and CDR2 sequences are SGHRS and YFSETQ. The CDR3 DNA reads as TGCGCCAGCAGCATCGGTGGGGCAGCCACCGTTCGGGGAAACACCATATATTTT. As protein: CASSIGGAATVRGNTIYF.

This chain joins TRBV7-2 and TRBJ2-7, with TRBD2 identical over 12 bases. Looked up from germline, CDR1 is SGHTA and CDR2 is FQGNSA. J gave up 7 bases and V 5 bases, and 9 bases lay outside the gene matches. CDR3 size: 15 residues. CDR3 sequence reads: CASSPASGGAEEQYF. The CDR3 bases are TGTGCCAGCAGCCCAGCTAGCGGGGGGGCAGAAGAGCAGTACTTC.

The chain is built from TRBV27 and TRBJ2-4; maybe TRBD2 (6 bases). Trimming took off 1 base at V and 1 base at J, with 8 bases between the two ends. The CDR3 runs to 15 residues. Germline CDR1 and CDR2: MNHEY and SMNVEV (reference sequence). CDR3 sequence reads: CASSLWGRAKNIQYF. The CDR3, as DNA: TGTGCCAGCAGTTTATGGGGGAGGGCCAAAAACATTCAGTACTTC.

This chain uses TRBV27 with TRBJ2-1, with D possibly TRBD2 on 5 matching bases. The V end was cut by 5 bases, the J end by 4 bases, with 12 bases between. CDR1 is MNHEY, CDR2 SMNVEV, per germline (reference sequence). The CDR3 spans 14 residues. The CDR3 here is CASSPLTGYNEQFF. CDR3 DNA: TGTGCCAGCAGTCCCTTAACGGGGTACAATGAGCAGTTCTTC.

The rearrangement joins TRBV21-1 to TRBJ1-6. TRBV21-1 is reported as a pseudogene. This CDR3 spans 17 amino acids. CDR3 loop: CASTGGRTLLNNSPLHF. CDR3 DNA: TGTGCCAGCACCGGGGGGCGGACGCTATTGAATAATTCACCCCTCCACTTT.

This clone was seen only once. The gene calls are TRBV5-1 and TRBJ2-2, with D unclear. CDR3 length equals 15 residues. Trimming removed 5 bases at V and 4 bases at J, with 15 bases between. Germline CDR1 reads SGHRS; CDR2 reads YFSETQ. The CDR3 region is CASSSPGEFTGELFF. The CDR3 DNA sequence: TGCGCCAGCAGTAGTCCCGGTGAATTCACCGGGGAGCTGTTTTTT.